The entry below gives a single T cell receptor beta chain sequence along with its context. Antigen: not known. A read error may produce the germline difference seen at one junction end. These data come from a study of T cells in Graves' hyperthyroidism and ophthalmopathy. Study results and caveats: With a median lead of roughly 6.8 months before onset, the model predicted ophthalmopathy.

Reasons for excluding patients were uncontrolled infection, other autoimmune disease, pregnancy or lactation. Diagnoses were established using clinical symptoms, serum thyroxine and TRAb, thyroid ultrasound and orbital computed tomography. Fresh peripheral blood, 9.5 to 10 ml of it, supplied the PBMCs. The TCR beta CDR3 regions underwent amplification using RNA transcripts as the source. A first-round RT-PCR of the TCR CDR3 used the HTBI primer set. MiXCR, run by TCRdb on the multiplex PCR reads, gives a single entry per CDR3 protein. The repertoire has around 350,000 distinct CDR3 sequences, about 15% of them found once; the top ten carry roughly 26%. The CDR3 length is 12 residues.

The sequencing sample was made of blood. The clonotype was recovered from a woman aged 18-35 years with Graves' hyperthyroidism that later progressed to Graves' ophthalmopathy. The rearrangement joins TRBV12-3 or TRBV12-4 to TRBJ1-1, with a weak D call TRBD1 (5 bases). The CDR3 DNA reads TGTGCCAGCAGAGTGGGGGGGTCTGAAACTTTCTTT. It specifies CASRVGGSETFF.